This TCR beta chain was identified in a study of low-dose radiotherapy and immunotherapy resistance in tumors (dated by TCRdb to about 2022). Study-wide context: In Cohort 1, each fraction delivered 0.5 Gy every 2 weeks, and the prescribed total PTV dose was 6.5 Gy. Cohort 2 received 1 Gy per fraction every two weeks, with a total of 13 Gy over 26 weeks. Patients were given nivolumab as a 240 mg flat dose every two weeks and ipilimumab at 1 mg/kg every six weeks, with both drugs delivered intravenously. Every two weeks, patients got intravenous cyclophosphamide at 200 mg/m2, given one day ahead of each radiation and immunotherapy administration. Starting on cycle 1 day 1, patients took 300 mg of aspirin by mouth once a day for four cycles. Randomization of trial participants into treatment groups was not performed. Eight patients were included in the translational analysis: three from the first dose cohort and the first five from the second dose cohort.

This clonotype occurred many times. It has no known antigen specificity. Base qualities were left out, and no much larger clone turns up one base away. The time point label for this specimen denotes: before trial treatment. Donors were enrolled in RACIN, a single-arm phase I dose-escalation trial in which nivolumab, ipilimumab, aspirin, low-dose cyclophosphamide and low-dose radiotherapy were combined. To be eligible, a patient needed to have an advanced solid tumor that was TIL-negative. V and J are truncated by 6 bases and 2 bases respectively, leaving an intervening sequence of 18 bases. Measured from the cysteine to the phenylalanine, the CDR3 is 15 residues long. Only the CDR3 portion is preserved as DNA: 45 bases, with reading frame beginning at the first base. For CDR1 and CDR2, the germline V gene lists SQVTM and ANQGSEA. To make first-strand cDNA, Superscript III was used along with a set of TRAV- and TRBV-specific primers so that both the TCRalpha and TCRbeta chains were covered. An approximately 20-cycle PCR with Phusion amplified the TCRs, pairing a constant-region primer with the adapter that was attached to the V primers. The MessageAmp II aRNA Amplification Kit was used to amplify the isolated mRNA, with in vitro transcription run for less than 20 hours at 37 degrees C. The Dynabeads mRNA DIRECT Purification Kit was used to isolate mRNA for TCR sequencing. Indexed Illumina adapters were added in a second 25-cycle Phusion PCR, and the resulting products were purified with AMPure XP beads. An Illumina MiniSeq instrument was used to deep-sequence the TCRalpha and TCRbeta libraries. The study's own analysis went as follows. Custom Perl scripts pooled TCR sequences encoding the same protein, removed out-of-frame sequences and computed each clonotype's abundance. TCR sequences supported by only a single read were excluded from analysis. Shannon entropy, Gini index, clonality, richness, and the frequency of TCRs shared between repertoires were included as repertoire metrics. TCRdb reprocessed the public reads (quality trimming at Q25 with fastp, clone calling with MiXCR) and kept in-frame beta chains. All rows with the same CDR3 protein become a single entry with the most common DNA and genes. The authors' filters were not applied to this entry. The sample contains fewer than 95,000 distinct CDR3 sequences, more than 8% of them found a single time. The ten largest clones capture under 1.1% of the sample.

The chain was built from TRBV29-1 and TRBJ2-3; a tentative D match to TRBD1 spans 6 bases. Sequenced material: PBMCs, taken before treatment. This clonotype was sampled from a male donor with prostate cancer. The nucleotide sequence is given as TGCAGCGTAGGATCCACAGGGTCCAACACAGATACGCAGTATTTT. It is translated as CSVGSTGSNTDTQYF.